This TCR beta chain came from a study of cytotoxic CD8 clonotypes in ibrutinib-treated CLL. The assay was immunoSEQ multiplex PCR, and TCRdb's table has in-frame clones only and misses some. The sample has approximately 150,000 clones; approximately 80% are singletons. Trimming left V 2 bases short and J 0 bases short, with 8 bases between. The CDR3 sequence is 14 residues long. Per the germline V gene, CDR1 is MNHEY and CDR2 is SVGAGI. The specimen was PBMCs, collected after 24 months of ibrutinib treatment. This sequence originates from a human donor with chronic lymphocytic leukemia. V and J are TRBV6-5 and TRBJ2-7; D gene unclear. The CDR3 region is CASSYVLSSYEQYF. CDR3 coding DNA: TGTGCCAGCAGTTACGTCTTGAGCTCCTACGAGCAGTACTTC.